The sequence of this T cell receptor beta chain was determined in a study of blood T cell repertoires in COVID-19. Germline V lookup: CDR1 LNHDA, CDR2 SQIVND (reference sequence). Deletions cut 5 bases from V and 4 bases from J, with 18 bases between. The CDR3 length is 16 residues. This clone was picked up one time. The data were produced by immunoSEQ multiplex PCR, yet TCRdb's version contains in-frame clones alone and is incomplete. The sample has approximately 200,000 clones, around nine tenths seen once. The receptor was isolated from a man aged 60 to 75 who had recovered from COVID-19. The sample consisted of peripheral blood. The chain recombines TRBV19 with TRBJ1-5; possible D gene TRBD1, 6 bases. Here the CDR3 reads CASSLPPGQRNQPQHF. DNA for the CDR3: TGTGCCAGTAGTTTACCCCCTGGACAGAGGAATCAGCCCCAGCATTTT.